The 29 T cell receptor beta chains reported below all come from one sample, sequenced in a study of blood T cell repertoires in COVID-19. Assay: immunoSEQ multiplex PCR; the TCRdb copy retains only in-frame clones and omits some. Of 200,000 to 300,000 clones listed, 83% are singletons. The material sequenced was PBMCs or T cells enriched from blood (not recorded which). These receptors all come from a middle-aged woman who had been exposed to COVID-19.

The chain links TRBV27 to TRBJ1-5; the D is unclear. V was pared by 8 bases and J by 9 bases, with 5 bases between. The CDR3 is 9 residues long. CDR1 MNHEY and CDR2 SMNVEV come from the germline V gene (reference sequence). CDR3 in DNA: TGTGCCAGCCGGGGGCCCCAGCATTTT. Encoded protein: CASRGPQHF.

The J gene is TRBJ1-1, the V gene TRBV7-3, with TRBD1 matching 7 bases. Germline V lookup: CDR1 SGHTA, CDR2 FQGTGA. The CDR3 covers 17 residues. With 5 bases clipped from V and 0 bases from J, the junction kept 12 bases outside the gene matches. CDR3: CASSLFSGTAMNTEAFF. The CDR3 DNA reads as TGTGCCAGCAGCCTATTCTCCGGGACAGCTATGAACACTGAAGCTTTCTTT.

By sample share, this clone is medium-sized. The rearrangement links TRBV19 to TRBJ2-1, with 8 bases that match TRBD2. The germline gives CDR1 LNHDA, CDR2 SQIVND (reference sequence). This CDR3 comprises 15 residues. The J segment lost 3 bases and the V segment lost 5 bases, leaving 6 bases of the junction unmatched. The CDR3: CASSQTSGNYNEQFF. The DNA of the CDR3 is TGTGCCAGTAGTCAAACTAGCGGCAACTACAATGAGCAGTTCTTC.

As DNA, the CDR3 is TGTGCCAGCAGCTCAGGACAGGGGAACACTGAAGCTTTCTTT. Translation gives CASSSGQGNTEAFF. The chain joins TRBV7-3 to TRBJ1-1; 8 bases agree with TRBD1. CDR3 length: 14 amino acids. After removal of 4 bases from V and 1 base from J, the junction contained 2 bases not matched to a gene. Germline values: CDR1 SGHTA, CDR2 FQGTGA.

The chain couples TRBV19 to TRBJ1-5, with unresolved D. CDR1 LNHDA and CDR2 SQIVND come from the germline V gene (reference sequence). Between the trimmed V and J ends, which lost 3 bases and 7 bases, there was a span of 13 bases. The CDR3 contains 14 residues. The CDR3 nucleotides read TGTGCCAGTAGTATGGGAGGGTCAGGACAGCCCCAGCATTTT. Amino acid sequence: CASSMGGSGQPQHF.

This clone showed up just a few times. CDR3: CASSLDQGGWNNSPLHF. Here the CDR3 DNA reads TGTGCCAGCAGCTTAGATCAGGGAGGGTGGAATAATTCACCCCTCCACTTT. The chain links TRBV7-8 to TRBJ1-6, with a possible D match to TRBD1 (5 bases). CDR1 is SGHVS, CDR2 FQNEAQ, per germline. The CDR3 is made up of 17 amino acids. V was shortened by 1 base and J by 5 bases, with 15 bases between the two germline ends.

This clone was seen only a few times. V is TRBV28 and J is TRBJ1-2; a weak D match, TRBD1 (5 bases). Per the germline V gene, CDR1 is MDHEN and CDR2 is SYDVKM. The CDR3 is made up of 13 amino acids. The V end lost 6 bases, the J end lost 4 bases, and 12 bases lay between the germline ends. CDR3 residues: CASSPRGSYGYTF. DNA for the CDR3: TGTGCCAGCAGCCCCCGGGGGAGCTATGGCTACACCTTC.

The V call is TRBV2, the J call TRBJ2-3; maybe TRBD2 (5 bases). The CDR3 contains 15 residues. Per germline, CDR1 SNHLY and CDR2 FYNNEI. V was trimmed by 2 bases and J by 3 bases, leaving 12 bases between them. CDR3 sequence: CASSELSSRTDTQYF. CDR3 bases: TGTGCCAGCAGTGAACTTTCTAGCAGAACAGATACGCAGTATTTT.

V is TRBV7-2 and J is TRBJ1-1; unclear D gene. The CDR3 extends over 14 amino acids. Germline V gene sequence: CDR1 SGHTA, CDR2 FQGNSA. V lost 5 bases, J lost 7 bases, and 17 bases lay in between. Written as DNA, the CDR3 is TGTGCCAGCAGCCCACTTAGACCCGGGTTTGAAGCTTTCTTT. This gives the protein CASSPLRPGFEAFF. Combining the CDR3 with reference TRBV7-2 and TRBJ1-1 gives the whole variable domain GAGVSQSPSNKVTEKGKDVELRCDPISGHTALYWYRQSLGQGLEFLIYFQGNSAPDKSGLPSDRFSAERTGGSVSTLTIQRTQQEDSAVYLCASSPLRPGFEAFFGQGTRLTVV.

The chain has TRBV18 and TRBJ1-4, with TRBD1 as a possible D gene (5 bases). This CDR3 contains 18 residues. Germline CDR1 reads KGHSH; CDR2 reads LQKENI. The ends were cut back, 1 base at V and 0 bases at J, with 15 bases in the middle. CDR3 amino acids: CASSPQKGVLSTNEKLFF. CDR3 DNA sequence: TGTGCCAGCTCACCACAAAAAGGGGTACTTTCAACTAATGAAAAACTGTTTTTT.

This CDR3 is CASSEAMDSIGRKLFF. In DNA form, the CDR3 reads TGTGCCAGCAGTGAAGCCATGGACAGCATAGGAAGAAAACTGTTTTTT. V gene TRBV2 combines with J gene TRBJ1-4, with a weak D call TRBD1 (6 bases). The germline V gene has CDR1 SNHLY and CDR2 FYNNEI. Trimming took off 0 bases at V and 10 bases at J, with 18 bases between the two ends. The CDR3 sequence is 16 residues long.

The V gene is TRBV18, the J gene TRBJ1-1, with 9 bases identical to TRBD1. Trimming at V came to 2 bases and at J to 6 bases, leaving 7 bases not matched to a gene. This CDR3 spans 15 amino acids. Germline CDR1 KGHSH, CDR2 LQKENI. CDR3 bases: TGTGCCAGCTCACCAAATACGGGACAGGGCGCTGAAGCTTTCTTT. Encoded protein: CASSPNTGQGAEAFF.

The V gene is TRBV10-3, the J gene TRBJ2-1; 11 nucleotides line up with TRBD2. Per the germline V gene, CDR1 is ENHRY and CDR2 is SYGVKD. V was pared by 6 bases and J by 8 bases, with 15 bases of the junction left unmatched. This CDR3 is built from 17 residues. CDR3 bases: TGTGCCATCAGAGGTAGCGGGGGGGCCACAGCGGTCGATGAGCAGTTCTTC. Its translation: CAIRGSGGATAVDEQFF.

This chain joins TRBV4-1 and TRBJ1-5; D is possibly TRBD1 (5 bases). CDR1 is MGHRA and CDR2 is YSYEKL in the germline V gene. V was pared by 0 bases and J by 2 bases, with 8 bases between. This CDR3 has 15 residues. CDR3 sequence: CASSQDWGGNQPQHF. The CDR3 nucleotides read TGCGCCAGCAGCCAAGATTGGGGCGGCAATCAGCCCCAGCATTTT.

This chain connects TRBV18 to TRBJ1-1, with D possibly TRBD1 on 6 matching bases. CDR1 is KGHSH and CDR2 is LQKENI in the germline V gene. Trimming pared 0 bases from V and 2 bases from J, leaving 10 bases between. The CDR3 runs 15 residues. The CDR3 reads CASSPPDRFNTEAFF. The CDR3 DNA sequence: TGTGCCAGCTCACCACCCGACAGGTTTAACACTGAAGCTTTCTTT. The full variable domain, its missing parts supplied by reference TRBV18 and TRBJ1-1, is NAGVMQNPRHLVRRRGQEARLRCSPMKGHSHVYWYRQLPEEGLKFMVYLQKENIIDESGMPKERFSAEFPKEGPSILRIQQVVRGDSAAYFCASSPPDRFNTEAFFGQGTRLTVV.

This clone was seen more than once but under ten times. The chain links TRBV7-2 to TRBJ1-3; D is undetermined. The germline gives CDR1 SGHTA, CDR2 FQGNSA. V lost 4 bases and J 4 bases, leaving 11 bases between the germline ends. This CDR3 is 14 amino acids long. The CDR3 DNA reads TGTGCCAGCAGCTACATTTCGGGGGGAAACACCATATATTTT. This codes for CASSYISGGNTIYF.

The chain couples TRBV7-9 to TRBJ2-3; 8 bases fit TRBD2. CDR1 is SEHNR, CDR2 FQNEAQ, per germline (reference sequence). The J segment lost 2 bases and the V segment lost 4 bases, leaving 5 bases of the junction unmatched. The CDR3 runs 15 residues. The CDR3 spells CASSYSGGATDTQYF. DNA for the CDR3: TGTGCCAGCAGCTACAGCGGGGGCGCCACAGATACGCAGTATTTT.

The chain has TRBV10-3 and TRBJ2-7; 7 bases agree with TRBD1. The trim removed 8 bases at V and 3 bases at J, leaving 4 bases unmatched. This CDR3 is built from 12 residues. Looked up from germline, CDR1 is ENHRY and CDR2 is SYGVKD. CDR3: CAIGHRGYEQYF. CDR3 coding DNA: TGTGCCATCGGGCACAGGGGCTACGAGCAGTACTTC.

V usage is TRBV27 and J usage is TRBJ2-2; D possibly corresponds to TRBD2 (6 bases). The CDR3 extends over 16 amino acids. V was trimmed by 5 bases and J by 4 bases, leaving 17 bases between them. Germline CDR1 and CDR2: MNHEY and SMNVEV (reference sequence). The CDR3 reads CASSPRRGRGTGELFF. CDR3 sequence (DNA): TGTGCCAGCAGTCCCCGGAGGGGCCGGGGCACCGGGGAGCTGTTTTTT.

The chain links TRBV29-1 to TRBJ1-2; a weak D match, TRBD1 (5 bases). CDR3 length: 12 amino acids. The ends were cut back, 4 bases at V and 4 bases at J, with 10 bases in the middle. From germline, CDR1 is SQVTM and CDR2 ANQGSEA. CDR3 bases: TGCAGCGTTGGCCCCAGGGTCTATGGCTACACCTTC. It is translated as CSVGPRVYGYTF.

The J gene is TRBJ1-1, the V gene TRBV6-5; no firm D call. Germline V gives CDR1 MNHEY, CDR2 SVGAGI. Trimming shortened V by 6 bases and J by 1 base, and 9 bases separated the two germline ends. The CDR3 consists of 13 residues. CDR3 DNA: TGTGCCAGCAGGATAACAGCGAACACTGAAGCTTTCTTT. It translates to CASRITANTEAFF.

The rearrangement uses TRBV3-1 (or the pseudogene TRBV3-2) and TRBJ2-3; tentative D call: TRBD1 (7 bases). The CDR3 has 17 amino acids. The ends were cut back, 1 base at V and 6 bases at J, with 20 bases in the middle. The germline V gene encodes CDR1 LGHDT and CDR2 YNNKEL (reference sequence). The CDR3 spells CASSQVFQGGLYDTQYF. DNA for the CDR3: TGTGCCAGCAGCCAAGTTTTTCAGGGGGGCCTTTACGATACGCAGTATTTT.

This rearrangement joins TRBV5-4 to TRBJ1-2; tentatively, D is TRBD1 (6 bases). The ends were cut back, 6 bases at V and 4 bases at J, with 16 bases in the middle. Per germline, CDR1 SGHNT and CDR2 YYREEE (reference sequence). The CDR3 is made up of 14 amino acids. DNA of the CDR3: TGTGCCAGCAACACGGGGGGGGCGTTCTATGGCTACACCTTC. As protein: CASNTGGAFYGYTF.

The chain combines TRBV10-3 with TRBJ1-5; the match to TRBD1 covers 7 bases. This CDR3 has 20 residues. Losses at the gene ends were 0 bases for V and 7 bases for J; bases not matched to a gene: 21. CDR1 ENHRY and CDR2 SYGVKD come from the germline V gene. The CDR3 sequence is CAISESTLRQPGGSRQPQHF. In nucleotides, the CDR3 is TGTGCCATCAGTGAGTCGACTCTCCGTCAGCCAGGGGGGTCGAGGCAGCCCCAGCATTTT.

This clone was seen a handful of times. The V call is TRBV19, the J call TRBJ2-7; D is possibly TRBD1 (6 bases). The CDR3 has 14 residues. Trimming took 6 bases from V and 2 from J, leaving 14 bases between them. Germline V gene lookup returns CDR1 LNHDA and CDR2 SQIVND (reference sequence). CDR3 sequence: CASSPPTGTYEQYF. As DNA, the CDR3 is TGTGCCAGTAGCCCGCCGACAGGTACCTACGAGCAGTACTTC.

V gene TRBV7-9 combines with J gene TRBJ1-6; TRBD1 is a possible D gene (5 bases). In germline, CDR1 is SEHNR, CDR2 FQNEAQ (reference sequence). The CDR3 is 15 amino acids. V gave up 0 bases and J gave up 8 bases, with 11 bases separating them. The CDR3 DNA follows: TGTGCCAGCAGCTTAGCGCCGACAGTGTATTCACCCCTCCACTTT. Translated, it gives CASSLAPTVYSPLHF.

CDR3 sequence reads: CASSAQGRLPYEQYF. The CDR3 bases are TGTGCCAGCAGCGCCCAGGGGCGGCTTCCCTACGAGCAGTACTTC. V gene TRBV9 combines with J gene TRBJ2-7; the D gene is possibly TRBD1 (6 bases). Between the trimmed V and J ends, which lost 3 bases and 2 bases, there was a span of 15 bases. This CDR3 comprises 15 residues. Germline V gives CDR1 SGDLS, CDR2 YYNGEE.

V gene TRBV5-6 combines with J gene TRBJ1-3; no clear D gene. V gave up 2 bases and J gave up 0 bases, with 9 bases separating them. Germline V CDR1 and CDR2: SGHDT, YYEEEE. The CDR3 covers 15 residues. The CDR3 DNA reads as TGTGCCAGCAGCTTAAAGCTTTTCTCTGGAAACACCATATATTTT. As protein: CASSLKLFSGNTIYF. The whole variable domain, remainder taken from reference TRBV5-6 and TRBJ1-3, is DAGVTQSPTHLIKTRGQQVTLRCSPKSGHDTVSWYQQALGQGPQFIFQYYEEEERQRGNFPDRFSGHQFPNYSSELNVNALLLGDSALYLCASSLKLFSGNTIYFGEGSWLTVV.

The rearrangement links TRBV12-5 to TRBJ2-6, with 9 bases that match TRBD1. The length of the CDR3 is 16 residues. Germline V gives CDR1 LGHNT, CDR2 FRNRAP. The CDR3 DNA is TGTGCCAGCCGAGGGACAGGGAGACCTGGGGCCAACGTCCTGACTTTC. Translation: CASRGTGRPGANVLTF. Combining the CDR3 with reference TRBV12-5 and TRBJ2-6 gives the whole variable domain DARVTQTPRHKVTEMGQEVTMRCQPILGHNTVFWYRQTMMQGLELLAYFRNRAPLDDSGMPKDRFSAEMPDATLATLKIQPSEPRDSAVYFCASRGTGRPGANVLTFGAGSRLTVL.